This paragraph covers one T cell receptor (beta chain) sequence. The antigen is unknown. Everyone who donated was a healthy bone marrow donor. Each donor was nominally healthy when sampled (though unrecorded immune exposures were likely). It was with 60 Vbeta and 13 Jbeta primers that the PCR ran. TCRdb's table, derived via immunoSEQ multiplex PCR, lists solely in-frame clones and lacks some. The sample lists fewer than 150,000 clones; approximately 71% were seen once. With V trimmed by 4 bases and J by 2 bases, 19 bases remained unmatched. There are 20 residues in the CDR3. Per the germline V gene, CDR1 is SGHRS and CDR2 is YFSETQ. The data stem from a study of cytomegalovirus exposure and HLA in healthy donors. General study findings and limits: There were a few CMV-associated chains whose specificity for CMV antigens was confirmed in vitro.

The rearrangement links TRBV5-1 to TRBJ1-2; 11 nucleotides align to TRBD1. This receptor was taken from a woman aged 45 to 65 in good health and CMV-seronegative. Sequencing input: PBMCs. CDR3 bases: TGCGCCAGCAGCGGAGACGGGACAGGGGGTAATCTACCAAAAAACTATGGCTACACCTTC. It codes for CASSGDGTGGNLPKNYGYTF.